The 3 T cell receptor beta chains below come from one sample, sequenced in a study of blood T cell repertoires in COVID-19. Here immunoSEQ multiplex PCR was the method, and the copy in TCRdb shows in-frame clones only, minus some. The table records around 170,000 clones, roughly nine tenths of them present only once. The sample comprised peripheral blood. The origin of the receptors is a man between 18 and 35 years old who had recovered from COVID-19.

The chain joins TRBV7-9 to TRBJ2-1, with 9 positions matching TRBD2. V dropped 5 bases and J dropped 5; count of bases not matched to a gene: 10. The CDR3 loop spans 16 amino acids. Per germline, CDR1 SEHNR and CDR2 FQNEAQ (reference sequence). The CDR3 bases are TGTGCCAGCAGCAACCAGGGGGGACTAGCAGACAATGAGCAGTTCTTC. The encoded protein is CASSNQGGLADNEQFF.

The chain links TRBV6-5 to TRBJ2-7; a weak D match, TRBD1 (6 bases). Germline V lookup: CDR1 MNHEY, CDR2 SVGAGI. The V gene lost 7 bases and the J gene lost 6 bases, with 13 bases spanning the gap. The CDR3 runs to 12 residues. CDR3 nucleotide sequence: TGTGCCAGCACCCGGACAGCAGGCGAGCAGTACTTC. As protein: CASTRTAGEQYF.

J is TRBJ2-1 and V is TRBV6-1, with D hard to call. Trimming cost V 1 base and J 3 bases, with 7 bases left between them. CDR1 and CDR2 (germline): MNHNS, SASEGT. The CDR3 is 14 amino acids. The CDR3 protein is CASSEDGDYNEQFF. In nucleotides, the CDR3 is TGTGCCAGCAGTGAAGACGGAGACTACAATGAGCAGTTCTTC.